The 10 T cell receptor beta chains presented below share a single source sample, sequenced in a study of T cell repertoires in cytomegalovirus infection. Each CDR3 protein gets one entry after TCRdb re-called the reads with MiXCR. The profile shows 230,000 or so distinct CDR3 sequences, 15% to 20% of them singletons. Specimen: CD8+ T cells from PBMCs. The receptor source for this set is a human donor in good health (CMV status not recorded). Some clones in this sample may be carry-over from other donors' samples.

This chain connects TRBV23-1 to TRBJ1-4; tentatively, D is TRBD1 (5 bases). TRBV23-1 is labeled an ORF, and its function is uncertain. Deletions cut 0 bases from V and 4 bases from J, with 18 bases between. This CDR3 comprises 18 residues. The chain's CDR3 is CASSQSTRPGRINEKLFF. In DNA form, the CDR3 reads TGCGCCAGCAGTCAATCCACCCGACCAGGGAGAATTAATGAAAAACTGTTTTTT.

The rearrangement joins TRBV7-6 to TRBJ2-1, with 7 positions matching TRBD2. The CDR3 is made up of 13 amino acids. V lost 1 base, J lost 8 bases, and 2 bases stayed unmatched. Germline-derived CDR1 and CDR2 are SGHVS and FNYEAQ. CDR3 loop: CASSLVAGDEQFF. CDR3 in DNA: TGTGCCAGCAGCTTAGTTGCGGGGGATGAGCAGTTCTTC.

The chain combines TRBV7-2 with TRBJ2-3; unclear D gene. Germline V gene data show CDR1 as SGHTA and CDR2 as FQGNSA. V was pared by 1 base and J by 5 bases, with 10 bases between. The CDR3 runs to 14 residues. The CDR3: CASSLELRRDTQYF. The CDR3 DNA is TGTGCCAGCAGCTTAGAACTGCGGAGAGATACGCAGTATTTT.

In DNA, the CDR3 is TGTGCCAGCAGCTTTAAGGGGACTGAAGCTTTCTTT. Protein sequence: CASSFKGTEAFF. The chain recombines TRBV13 with TRBJ1-1; TRBD1 might be the D (5 bases). Trimming removed 3 bases from V and 5 bases from J, with 7 bases in between. The CDR3 length is 12 residues. In germline, CDR1 is PRHDT, CDR2 FYEKMQ (reference sequence).

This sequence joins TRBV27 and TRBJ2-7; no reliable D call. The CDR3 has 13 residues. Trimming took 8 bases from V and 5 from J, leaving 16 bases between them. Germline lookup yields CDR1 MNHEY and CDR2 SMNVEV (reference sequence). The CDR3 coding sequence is TGTGCCAGCGGCTTTCAAATGGAGAACGAGCAGTACTTC. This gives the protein CASGFQMENEQYF.

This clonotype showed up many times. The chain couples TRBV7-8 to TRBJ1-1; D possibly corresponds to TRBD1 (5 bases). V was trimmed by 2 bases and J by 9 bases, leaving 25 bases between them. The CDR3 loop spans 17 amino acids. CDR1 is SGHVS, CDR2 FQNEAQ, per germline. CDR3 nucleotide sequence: TGTGCCAGCAGCTTAAGGGACCTTACAGCGGCGGGGCATCAAGCTTTCTTT. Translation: CASSLRDLTAAGHQAFF.

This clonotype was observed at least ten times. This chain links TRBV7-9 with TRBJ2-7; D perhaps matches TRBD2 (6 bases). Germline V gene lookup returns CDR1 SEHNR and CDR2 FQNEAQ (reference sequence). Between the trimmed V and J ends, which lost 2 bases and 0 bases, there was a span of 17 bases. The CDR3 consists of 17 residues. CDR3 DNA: TGTGCCAGCAGCTTATCCGACGGGGGAAACCCCTCCTACGAGCAGTACTTC. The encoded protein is CASSLSDGGNPSYEQYF.

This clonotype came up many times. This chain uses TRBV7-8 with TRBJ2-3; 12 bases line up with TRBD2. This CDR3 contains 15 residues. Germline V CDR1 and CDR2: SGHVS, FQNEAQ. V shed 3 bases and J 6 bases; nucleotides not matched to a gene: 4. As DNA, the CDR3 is TGTGCCAGCAGCTTCCCCGGACTAGCGGGGGATACGCAGTATTTT. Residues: CASSFPGLAGDTQYF. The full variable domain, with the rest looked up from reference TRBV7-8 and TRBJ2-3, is GAGVSQSPRYKVAKRGQDVALRCDPISGHVSLFWYQQALGQGPEFLTYFQNEAQLDKSGLPSDRFFAERPEGSVSTLKIQRTQQEDSAVYLCASSFPGLAGDTQYFGPGTRLTVL.

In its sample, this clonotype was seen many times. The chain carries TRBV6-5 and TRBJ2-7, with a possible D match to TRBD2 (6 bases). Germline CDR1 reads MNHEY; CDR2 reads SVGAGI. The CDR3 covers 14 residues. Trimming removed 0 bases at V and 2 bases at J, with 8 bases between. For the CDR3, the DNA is TGTGCCAGCAGTTACTCGCGGGGTGCCTACGAGCAGTACTTC. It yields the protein CASSYSRGAYEQYF.

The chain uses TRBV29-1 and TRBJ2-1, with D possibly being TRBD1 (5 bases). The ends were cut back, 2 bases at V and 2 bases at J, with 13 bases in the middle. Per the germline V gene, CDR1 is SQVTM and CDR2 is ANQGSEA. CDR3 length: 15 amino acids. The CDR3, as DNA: TGCAGCGTTGAACCCCCGGACAATCCCTACAATGAGCAGTTCTTC. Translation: CSVEPPDNPYNEQFF.